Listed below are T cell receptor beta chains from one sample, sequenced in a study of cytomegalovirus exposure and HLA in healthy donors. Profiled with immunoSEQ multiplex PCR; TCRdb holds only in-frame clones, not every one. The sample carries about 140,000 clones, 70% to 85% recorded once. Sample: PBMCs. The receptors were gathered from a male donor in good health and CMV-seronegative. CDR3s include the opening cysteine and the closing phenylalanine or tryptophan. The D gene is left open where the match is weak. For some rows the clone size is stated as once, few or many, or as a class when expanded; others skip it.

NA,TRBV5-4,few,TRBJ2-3,CASSSEQTDTQYF,TGTGCCAGCAGCTCCGAACAGACAGATACGCAGTATTTT
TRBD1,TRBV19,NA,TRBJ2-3,CASSIDRTGGPADTQYF,TGTGCCAGTAGTATAGATAGGACAGGGGGACCGGCAGATACGCAGTATTTT
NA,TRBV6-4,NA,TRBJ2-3,CASSDQGTDTQYF,TGTGCCAGCAGTGACCAGGGGACAGATACGCAGTATTTT
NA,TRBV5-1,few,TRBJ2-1,CASSTAGSPYNEQFF,TGCGCCAGCAGCACGGCCGGGTCTCCATACAATGAGCAGTTCTTC
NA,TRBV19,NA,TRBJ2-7,CASSMGGAEQYF,TGTGCCAGTAGTATGGGGGGGGCCGAGCAGTACTTC
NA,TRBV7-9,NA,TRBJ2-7,CASSPPGSDEQYF,TGTGCCAGCAGCCCCCCAGGCAGTGACGAGCAGTACTTC
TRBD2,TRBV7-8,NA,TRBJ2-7,CASSLAGSGGSYEQYF,TGTGCCAGCAGCTTAGCGGGGAGCGGGGGGTCCTACGAGCAGTACTTC
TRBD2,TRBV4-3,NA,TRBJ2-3,CASSQEAGGGTDTQYF,TGCGCCAGCAGCCAAGAGGCGGGAGGGGGCACAGATACGCAGTATTTT
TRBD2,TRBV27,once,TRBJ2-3,CASSNLAGGKDTQYF,TGTGCCAGCAGCAACCTAGCGGGAGGGAAAGATACGCAGTATTTT
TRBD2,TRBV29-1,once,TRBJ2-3,CSVGQREGSTDTQYF,TGCAGCGTTGGTCAGCGGGAGGGTAGCACAGATACGCAGTATTTT
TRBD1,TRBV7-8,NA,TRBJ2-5,CASSLGETGLRETQYF,TGTGCCAGCAGCTTAGGGGAGACAGGGTTGAGAGAGACCCAGTACTTC
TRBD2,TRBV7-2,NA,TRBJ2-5,CASSVQPPLAVQETQYF,TGTGCCAGCAGCGTCCAACCCCCTCTAGCGGTCCAAGAGACCCAGTACTTC
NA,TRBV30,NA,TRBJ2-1,CAWTKRSPYNEQFF,TGTGCCTGGACTAAGCGGAGCCCTTACAATGAGCAGTTCTTC
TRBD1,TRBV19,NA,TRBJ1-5,CASSRRLSGGPNQPQHF,TGTGCCAGTAGTCGGCGTCTTTCAGGGGGGCCTAATCAGCCCCAGCATTTT
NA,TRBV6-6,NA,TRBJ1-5,CASSYGRYSNQPQHF,TGTGCCAGCAGTTACGGGAGGTATAGCAATCAGCCCCAGCATTTT
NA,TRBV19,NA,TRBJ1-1,CASSIAGTEAFF,TGTGCCAGTAGTATAGCGGGGACTGAAGCTTTCTTT
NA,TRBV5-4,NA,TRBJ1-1,CASSLTGFSRDTEAFF,TGTGCCAGCAGCTTAACAGGGTTTTCGAGGGACACTGAAGCTTTCTTT
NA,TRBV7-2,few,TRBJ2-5,CASSFQGVETQYF,TGTGCCAGCAGCTTTCAAGGGGTGGAGACCCAGTACTTC
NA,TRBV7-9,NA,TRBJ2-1,CASSPPLAYYNEQFF,TGTGCCAGCAGCCCCCCGCTAGCGTATTACAATGAGCAGTTCTTC
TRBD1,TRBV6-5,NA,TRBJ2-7,CASSYGSGGSYEQYF,TGTGCCAGCAGTTACGGTTCAGGGGGCTCCTACGAGCAGTACTTC
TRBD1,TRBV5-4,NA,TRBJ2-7,CASSQWDSRYEQYF,TGTGCCAGCAGCCAGTGGGACAGCCGCTACGAGCAGTACTTC
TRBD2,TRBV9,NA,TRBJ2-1,CASSATSGYNEQFF,TGTGCCAGCAGCGCTACTAGCGGTTACAATGAGCAGTTCTTC
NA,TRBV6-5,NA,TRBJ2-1,CASFNRANDEQFF,TGTGCCAGTTTCAACAGGGCAAATGATGAGCAGTTCTTC
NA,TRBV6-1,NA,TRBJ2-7,CASKGQSSYEQYF,TGTGCCAGCAAGGGGCAGAGCTCCTACGAGCAGTACTTC
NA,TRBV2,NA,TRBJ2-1,CASSPGAYNEQFF,TGTGCCAGCAGTCCAGGGGCCTACAATGAGCAGTTCTTC
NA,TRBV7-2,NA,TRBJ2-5,CASSLGRGREETQYF,TGTGCCAGCAGCTTAGGAAGGGGGAGGGAAGAGACCCAGTACTTC
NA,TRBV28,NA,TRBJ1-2,CASSFGAGEWHDGYTF,TGTGCCAGCAGTTTCGGGGCAGGGGAATGGCATGATGGCTACACCTTC
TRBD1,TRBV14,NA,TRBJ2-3,CASSQGWDRGTDTQYF,TGTGCCAGCAGCCAAGGGTGGGACAGAGGCACAGATACGCAGTATTTT
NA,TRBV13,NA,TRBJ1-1,CASSLTGSTEAFF,TGTGCCAGCAGCCTTACAGGGAGCACTGAAGCTTTCTTT
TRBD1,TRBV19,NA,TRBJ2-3,CASSPTTGSFTDTQYF,TGTGCCAGTAGTCCGACGACAGGGTCGTTCACAGATACGCAGTATTTT
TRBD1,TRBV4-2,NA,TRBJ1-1,CASNWLTGGAGEAFF,TGTGCCAGCAACTGGCTCACAGGGGGCGCAGGTGAAGCTTTCTTT
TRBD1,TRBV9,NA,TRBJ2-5,CASSVGGQRAETQYF,TGTGCCAGCAGCGTAGGGGGACAGAGGGCAGAGACCCAGTACTTC
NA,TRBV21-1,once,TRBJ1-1,CASSKPGGEGAFF,TGTGCCAGCAGCAAACCGGGGGGCGAAGGAGCTTTCTTT
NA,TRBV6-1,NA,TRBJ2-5,CASSEEVLVGGAETQYF,TGTGCCAGCAGTGAAGAGGTCCTCGTCGGGGGAGCAGAGACCCAGTACTTC
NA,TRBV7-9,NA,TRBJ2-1,CASSAWGSGNEQFF,TGTGCCAGCAGCGCGTGGGGATCGGGGAATGAGCAGTTCTTC
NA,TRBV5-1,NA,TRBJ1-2,CASSSTETYGYTF,TGCGCCAGCAGCTCAACAGAGACCTATGGCTACACCTTC
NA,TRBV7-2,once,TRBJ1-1,CASSREMNTEAFF,TGTGCCAGCAGCCGAGAGATGAACACTGAAGCTTTCTTT
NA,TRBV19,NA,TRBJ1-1,CASSIGQNTEAFF,TGTGCCAGTAGTATAGGGCAGAACACTGAAGCTTTCTTT
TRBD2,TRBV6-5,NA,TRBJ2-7,CASSGRAGGSYEQYF,TGTGCCAGCAGTGGGAGAGCGGGAGGCAGCTACGAGCAGTACTTC
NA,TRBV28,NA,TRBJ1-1,CASSLRLGGLTMNTEAFF,TGTGCCAGCAGTTTACGGCTAGGAGGGCTTACAATGAACACTGAAGCTTTCTTT
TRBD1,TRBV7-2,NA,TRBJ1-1,CASSSLTGMTEAFF,TGTGCCAGCAGCTCCCTGACAGGGATGACTGAAGCTTTCTTT
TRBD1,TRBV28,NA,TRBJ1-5,CASSFPGTGVGQPQHF,TGTGCCAGCAGTTTCCCTGGGACAGGGGTAGGTCAGCCCCAGCATTTT
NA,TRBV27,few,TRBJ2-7,CASSLRAGRSYEQYF,TGTGCCAGCAGTTTGCGGGCAGGACGCTCCTACGAGCAGTACTTC
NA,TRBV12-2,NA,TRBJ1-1,CASRLASAFF,TGTGCAAGTCGCTTAGCGAGCGCTTTCTTT
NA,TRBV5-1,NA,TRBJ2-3,CASSQISGESTDTQYF,TGCGCCAGCAGCCAAATATCAGGGGAAAGCACAGATACGCAGTATTTT
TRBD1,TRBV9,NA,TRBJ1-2,CASSGSGTVFYGYTF,TGTGCCAGCAGCGGCTCCGGGACAGTATTCTATGGCTACACCTTC
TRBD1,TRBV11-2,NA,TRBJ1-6,CASSLAGQGKSPLHF,TGTGCCAGCAGCTTAGCAGGACAGGGAAAATCACCCCTCCACTTT
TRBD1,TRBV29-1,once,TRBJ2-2,CSVETGAGGELFF,TGCAGCGTTGAGACAGGGGCGGGCGGGGAGCTGTTTTTT
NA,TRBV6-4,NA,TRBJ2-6,CASSDPSIDSNSGANVLTF,TGTGCCAGCAGTGACCCCTCAATTGACAGTAACTCTGGGGCCAACGTCCTGACTTTC
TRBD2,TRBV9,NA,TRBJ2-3,CASSAQSGDLTDTQYF,TGTGCCAGCAGCGCTCAGAGCGGGGACCTCACAGATACGCAGTATTTT
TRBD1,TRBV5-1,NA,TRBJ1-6,CASSLGDSSSYNSPLHF,TGCGCCAGCAGCTTGGGGGACAGTAGCTCCTATAATTCACCCCTCCACTTT
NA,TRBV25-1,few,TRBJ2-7,CASSGVDGGAISYEQYF,TGTGCCAGCAGTGGGGTGGACGGAGGAGCGATATCCTACGAGCAGTACTTC
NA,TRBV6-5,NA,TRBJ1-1,CASSYSIHGENTEAFF,TGTGCCAGCAGTTACTCGATACACGGGGAGAACACTGAAGCTTTCTTT